This paragraph reports one TCR beta chain. The target of this receptor is not known. No clone much larger than this one lies a single base away; base qualities are absent. What this sample's time point label stands for: week 11, during vaccination. Each vaccine dose, consisting of 300 ug of a 20-mer mutant IDH1 peptide in Montanide, was administered subcutaneously with topical imiquimod. All donors had newly diagnosed IDH1-mutant astrocytomas of WHO grade 3 or 4 that showed loss of nuclear ATRX. The samples were drawn from NOA16, a multicentre, single-arm, open-label phase I trial in Germany that tested a mutant IDH1 peptide vaccine in humans for the first time. Genomic DNA for TCRB sequencing was isolated from EDTA blood with the DNeasy Blood and Tissue Kit. The data were taken from a study of a mutant IDH1 vaccine in newly diagnosed glioma (dated by TCRdb to about 2021). Regarding the research as a whole: Eight vaccinations were administered to patients in weeks 1, 3, 5, 7, 11, 15, 19 and 23, corresponding to visits V03 through V10. Peripheral blood samples were drawn at six visits, namely V03 (baseline), V05, V07, V10, V12 and V13. Vaccination began 4-6 weeks after radiotherapy alone, or alongside temozolomide cycles in the chemotherapy-containing groups. For exploratory analyses, some 24 treated patients had longitudinal TCRB deep sequencing done wherever samples were available. Of the 32 patients who were treated, about 62% were male and 37.5% were female, and the mean age was roughly 40 years. Prior to enrollment, standard therapy consisting of radiotherapy alone, temozolomide alone, or radiochemotherapy with temozolomide had been administered to patients, with the combination being received by most patients. Overall study outcomes, separate from this receptor: PBMC samples for TCRB deep sequencing were selected based on availability. The authors stated that sample limitations prevented analyses of patient blood samples from being reproduced. No apparent relationship was observed between pseudoprogression and alterations in the top peripheral T cell clonotypes detected by TCRB sequencing. Across multiple MHC alleles, vaccine-induced immune responses were seen in approximately 93% of patients.

Counted from cysteine to phenylalanine, this CDR3 has 16 amino acids. Only the CDR3 part of the read is kept: 48 bases, read in frame from the first base. V lost 6 bases and J lost 4 bases, and the count of bases not matched to a germline gene is 11. As encoded in the germline V gene, CDR1 is SGDLS while CDR2 is YYNGEE. Libraries came from the immunoSEQ multiplex PCR assay. Following the manufacturer's protocol, the hsTCRB Kit was used to amplify rearranged TCR beta chain sequences. TCRB libraries were sequenced on an Illumina MiSeq. Under the source paper's analysis protocol: Demultiplexing, trimming and gene mapping were performed with the kit vendor's proprietary platform. The source is immuneACCESS, and TCRdb retained only in-frame sequences with V and J called. Part of the clones is not carried over; for the studies checked, unresolved V genes explain less than half of this, and the remainder is unexplained. The V and J calls and clone size are taken from that table; D and trimming were inferred from the DNA. The sample table lists about 64,000 clones, 70% to 85% of them with a count of one. The top ten clonotypes cover approximately 8.3% of the sample.

This TCR was sampled from a woman aged 45 to 65 with glioma. The starting material was PBMCs, obtained from a glioma patient whose treatment included an IDH1 peptide vaccine. The chain was built from TRBV9 and TRBJ1-4; 8 central bases correspond to TRBD1. This receptor carries the CDR3 CASTHGGTGFNEKLFF. The nucleotide sequence is TGTGCCAGCACTCACGGGGGGACAGGCTTTAATGAAAAACTGTTTTTT. Extended through the reference TRBV9 and TRBJ1-4 proteins, this CDR3 yields the full variable domain: DSGVTQTPKHLITATGQRVTLRCSPRSGDLSVYWYQQSLDQGLQFLIQYYNGEERAKGNILERFSAQQFPDLHSELNLSSLELGDSALYFCASTHGGTGFNEKLFFGSGTQLSVL.